Listed below are T cell receptor beta chains from one sample, sequenced in a study of a mutant IDH1 vaccine in newly diagnosed glioma. These receptors lack a known antigen. TCRdb's copy holds only in-frame clones and misses some; the assay was immunoSEQ multiplex PCR. The table has around 60,000 clones, 80% to 90% seen once. Sequencing was performed on PBMCs, taken from a glioma patient whose treatment included an IDH1 peptide vaccine. The receptors stem from a man in his forties or fifties with glioma. Both conserved end residues are part of each CDR3. A D gene is named only where the DNA matches it firmly. Expanded clones are given a class, and other clones once, few, many or no size at all.

len: 13
abundance: .
d_gene: TRBD2
j_gene: TRBJ2-7
v_gene: TRBV10-3
CDR3nt: TGTGCCGTTCGGACTAGCGGGAGTGCCGAGCAGTACTTC
CDR3aa: CAVRTSGSAEQYF

len: 18
abundance: once
d_gene: TRBD1
j_gene: TRBJ1-4
v_gene: TRBV27
CDR3nt: TGTGCCAGCAAAAACGGACAGGGTGTTCGTGCAACTAATGAAAAACTGTTTTTT
CDR3aa: CASKNGQGVRATNEKLFF

len: 14
abundance: .
d_gene: .
j_gene: TRBJ2-7
v_gene: TRBV6-1
CDR3nt: TGTGCCAGCAGGATGGCAGGGGGGGGCTACGAGCAGTACTTC
CDR3aa: CASRMAGGGYEQYF

len: 17
abundance: .
d_gene: .
j_gene: TRBJ1-3
v_gene: TRBV9
CDR3nt: TGTGCCAGCAGCGTAGGGCATCGGAGGCCCTCTGGAAACACCATATATTTT
CDR3aa: CASSVGHRRPSGNTIYF

len: 14
abundance: .
d_gene: TRBD1
j_gene: TRBJ2-7
v_gene: TRBV18
CDR3nt: TGTGCCAGCTCTTCCGGGACAGGGGGTTCCGAGCAGTACTTC
CDR3aa: CASSSGTGGSEQYF

len: 16
abundance: .
d_gene: .
j_gene: TRBJ1-1
v_gene: TRBV12-5
CDR3nt: TGTGCTAGTGGTTTCTTATCCAGGGGAAATGGCACTGAAGCTTTCTTT
CDR3aa: CASGFLSRGNGTEAFF

len: 13
abundance: .
d_gene: TRBD1
j_gene: TRBJ1-1
v_gene: TRBV6-6
CDR3nt: TGTGCCAGTTCGACAGGGTGGGACACTGAAGCTTTCTTT
CDR3aa: CASSTGWDTEAFF

len: 16
abundance: .
d_gene: .
j_gene: TRBJ2-1
v_gene: TRBV19
CDR3nt: TGTGCCAGTAGTCTTATTGGCGTCGGGGGCTACAATGAGCAGTTCTTC
CDR3aa: CASSLIGVGGYNEQFF

len: 16
abundance: .
d_gene: .
j_gene: TRBJ1-6
v_gene: TRBV23-1
CDR3nt: TGCGCCAGCAGTCCGTCTGGGGGGGTGAGTAATTCACCCCTCCACTTT
CDR3aa: CASSPSGGVSNSPLHF

len: 17
abundance: .
d_gene: .
j_gene: TRBJ1-6
v_gene: TRBV7-2
CDR3nt: TGTGCCAGCAGCTTATCTTGGAGGGGCAGGGGAAACTCACCCCTCCACTTT
CDR3aa: CASSLSWRGRGNSPLHF

len: 15
abundance: .
d_gene: .
j_gene: TRBJ2-3
v_gene: TRBV7-2
CDR3nt: TGTGCCAGCAGCCGCAAACGGGACCTCACAGATACGCAGTATTTT
CDR3aa: CASSRKRDLTDTQYF

len: 16
abundance: .
d_gene: TRBD1
j_gene: TRBJ1-2
v_gene: TRBV10-2
CDR3nt: TGCGCCACAGGGGGACAGGGGGTAGGGTCTAACTATGGCTACACCTTC
CDR3aa: CATGGQGVGSNYGYTF

len: 16
abundance: .
d_gene: .
j_gene: TRBJ2-6
v_gene: TRBV19
CDR3nt: TGTGCCAGTAGCACCATGAGGCTCTCTGGGGCCAACGTCCTGACTTTC
CDR3aa: CASSTMRLSGANVLTF

len: 13
abundance: .
d_gene: .
j_gene: TRBJ2-7
v_gene: TRBV18
CDR3nt: TGTGCCAGCTCACCAAAACAGGATCTCGAGCAGTACTTC
CDR3aa: CASSPKQDLEQYF

len: 15
abundance: .
d_gene: .
j_gene: TRBJ2-5
v_gene: TRBV28
CDR3nt: TGTGCCAGCTCCCCCCCGTCTGACCTCCAAGAGACCCAGTACTTC
CDR3aa: CASSPPSDLQETQYF

len: 12
abundance: .
d_gene: TRBD1
j_gene: TRBJ1-1
v_gene: TRBV6-1
CDR3nt: TGTGCCAGCAGTTCGGACAGGGCGGAAGCTTTCTTT
CDR3aa: CASSSDRAEAFF

len: 14
abundance: .
d_gene: TRBD1
j_gene: TRBJ1-3
v_gene: TRBV6-1
CDR3nt: TGTGCCAGCAGCAACAGGGGATCTGGAAACACCATATATTTT
CDR3aa: CASSNRGSGNTIYF

len: 14
abundance: .
d_gene: TRBD1
j_gene: TRBJ2-1
v_gene: TRBV2
CDR3nt: TGTGCCAGCAGCCCCTGGACAGGATACAATGAGCAGTTCTTC
CDR3aa: CASSPWTGYNEQFF

len: 13
abundance: .
d_gene: TRBD1
j_gene: TRBJ2-5
v_gene: TRBV6-6
CDR3nt: TGTGCCAGCAGTTTGGACAGGGGAGAGACCCAGTACTTC
CDR3aa: CASSLDRGETQYF

len: 12
abundance: .
d_gene: .
j_gene: TRBJ1-5
v_gene: TRBV2
CDR3nt: TGTGCCAGTCAGCTTAGCAATCAGCCCCAGCATTTT
CDR3aa: CASQLSNQPQHF

len: 16
abundance: .
d_gene: TRBD2
j_gene: TRBJ2-3
v_gene: TRBV7-9
CDR3nt: TGTGCCAGCAGCTTACTGGCGGGAGGGGTAACAGATACGCAGTATTTT
CDR3aa: CASSLLAGGVTDTQYF

len: 11
abundance: .
d_gene: .
j_gene: TRBJ2-7
v_gene: TRBV18
CDR3nt: TGTGCCAGCTCACTTTCCTACGAGCAGTACTTC
CDR3aa: CASSLSYEQYF

len: 19
abundance: few
d_gene: TRBD1
j_gene: TRBJ2-2
v_gene: TRBV5-1
CDR3nt: TGCGCCAGCAGCCCCGCCCGTCTAACGGGACAGACGAACACCGGGGAGCTGTTTTTT
CDR3aa: CASSPARLTGQTNTGELFF

len: 13
abundance: .
d_gene: TRBD1
j_gene: TRBJ1-2
v_gene: TRBV18
CDR3nt: TGTGCCAGCTCACCCGAGGGGGCGCGTGGCTACACCTTC
CDR3aa: CASSPEGARGYTF

len: 12
abundance: .
d_gene: .
j_gene: TRBJ2-7
v_gene: TRBV2
CDR3nt: TGTGCCAGCAGTGAAAGCTCCTACGAGCAGTACTTC
CDR3aa: CASSESSYEQYF

len: 14
abundance: .
d_gene: .
j_gene: TRBJ2-5
v_gene: TRBV5-6
CDR3nt: TGTGCCAGCAGCTTGGAGGGTATTAGCGAGACCCAGTACTTC
CDR3aa: CASSLEGISETQYF

len: 14
abundance: .
d_gene: .
j_gene: TRBJ2-7
v_gene: TRBV25-1
CDR3nt: TGTGCCAGCAGTATGCGGGTCTCCTCCTACGAGCAGTACTTC
CDR3aa: CASSMRVSSYEQYF

len: 14
abundance: .
d_gene: .
j_gene: TRBJ2-2
v_gene: TRBV28
CDR3nt: TGTGCCAGCAGTCCGGGGGCGGGCACCGGGGAGCTGTTTTTT
CDR3aa: CASSPGAGTGELFF

len: 13
abundance: .
d_gene: TRBD1
j_gene: TRBJ2-1
v_gene: TRBV28
CDR3nt: TGTGCCAGTGCGGGACAGGGGGTCAATGAGCAGTTCTTC
CDR3aa: CASAGQGVNEQFF

len: 14
abundance: .
d_gene: .
j_gene: TRBJ1-2
v_gene: TRBV6-5
CDR3nt: TGTGCCAGCAGCCCCGCAGGTGTCTACCATGGCTACACCTTC
CDR3aa: CASSPAGVYHGYTF

len: 13
abundance: .
d_gene: .
j_gene: TRBJ2-2
v_gene: TRBV27
CDR3nt: TGTGCCAGCAGTTCCTGGCCCACCGGGGAGCTGTTTTTT
CDR3aa: CASSSWPTGELFF

len: 13
abundance: once
d_gene: .
j_gene: TRBJ1-5
v_gene: TRBV19
CDR3nt: TGTGCCAGTAGTATCGTGCCGGGAGGGCCCCAGCATTTT
CDR3aa: CASSIVPGGPQHF

len: 17
abundance: once
d_gene: TRBD1
j_gene: TRBJ2-7
v_gene: TRBV5-1
CDR3nt: TGCGCCAGCAGCTCCACGAAGTGGGGGACAGGGTTCCACGAGCAGTACTTC
CDR3aa: CASSSTKWGTGFHEQYF

len: 12
abundance: .
d_gene: .
j_gene: TRBJ2-7
v_gene: TRBV28
CDR3nt: TGTGCCAGCAGTCCCCAGGCTTGGGAGCAGTACTTC
CDR3aa: CASSPQAWEQYF

len: 15
abundance: .
d_gene: .
j_gene: TRBJ2-7
v_gene: TRBV4-1
CDR3nt: TGCGCCAGCAGCCAAGACATTAGTGAGGGGTCCCCGCAGTACTTC
CDR3aa: CASSQDISEGSPQYF

len: 15
abundance: .
d_gene: .
j_gene: TRBJ2-3
v_gene: TRBV4-3
CDR3nt: TGCGCCAGCAGCCAAATTGGAGGGGGCTTCCATACGCAGTATTTT
CDR3aa: CASSQIGGGFHTQYF

len: 16
abundance: .
d_gene: TRBD1
j_gene: TRBJ2-2
v_gene: TRBV2
CDR3nt: TGTGCCAGCAACCTCCGGACAGGGGGAAACACCGGGGAGCTGTTTTTT
CDR3aa: CASNLRTGGNTGELFF

len: 14
abundance: .
d_gene: TRBD2
j_gene: TRBJ2-7
v_gene: TRBV30
CDR3nt: TGTGCCTGGAGTGTCGCGGGGGGACCCTACGAGCAGTACTTC
CDR3aa: CAWSVAGGPYEQYF

len: 15
abundance: .
d_gene: .
j_gene: TRBJ1-2
v_gene: TRBV12-5
CDR3nt: TGTGCTAGTGGTTTGGCCCGGTTATCTAACTATGGCTACACCTTC
CDR3aa: CASGLARLSNYGYTF

len: 15
abundance: .
d_gene: TRBD2
j_gene: TRBJ2-3
v_gene: TRBV15
CDR3nt: TGTGCCACCAGCATCAGGACTAGCGGCACAGATACGCAGTATTTT
CDR3aa: CATSIRTSGTDTQYF

len: 14
abundance: .
d_gene: TRBD2
j_gene: TRBJ2-3
v_gene: TRBV7-2
CDR3nt: TGTGCCAGCATCAGGGACTACTCCACAGATACGCAGTATTTT
CDR3aa: CASIRDYSTDTQYF

len: 15
abundance: few
d_gene: .
j_gene: TRBJ1-1
v_gene: TRBV30
CDR3nt: TGTGCCTGGAGTACTTCGAGTTGGTGGGGCACTGAAGCTTTCTTT
CDR3aa: CAWSTSSWWGTEAFF

len: 16
abundance: .
d_gene: .
j_gene: TRBJ1-3
v_gene: TRBV5-6
CDR3nt: TGTGCCAGCAGCATAGCAGGGGTCGTCTCTGGAAACACCATATATTTT
CDR3aa: CASSIAGVVSGNTIYF

len: 14
abundance: once
d_gene: .
j_gene: TRBJ1-2
v_gene: TRBV6-1
CDR3nt: TGTGCCAGCAATAGGGGGGGAGGCATCTATGGCTACACCTTC
CDR3aa: CASNRGGGIYGYTF

len: 15
abundance: once
d_gene: .
j_gene: TRBJ2-7
v_gene: TRBV18
CDR3nt: TGTGCCAGCTCACCACGGGCTACAGATACCTACGAGCAGTACTTC
CDR3aa: CASSPRATDTYEQYF

len: 13
abundance: .
d_gene: .
j_gene: TRBJ2-7
v_gene: TRBV29-1
CDR3nt: TGCAGCGTGAGGACCGGCGGGGCCTACGAGCAGTACTTC
CDR3aa: CSVRTGGAYEQYF

len: 14
abundance: few
d_gene: .
j_gene: TRBJ1-4
v_gene: TRBV14
CDR3nt: TGTGCCAGCAGCCAACAGGGTGGAGGTCGAGAACTGTTTTTT
CDR3aa: CASSQQGGGRELFF

len: 15
abundance: .
d_gene: .
j_gene: TRBJ2-6
v_gene: TRBV27
CDR3nt: TGTGCCAGCAGTTTGGGGGGGCCCGGGGCCAACGTCCTGACTTTC
CDR3aa: CASSLGGPGANVLTF

len: 14
abundance: .
d_gene: TRBD2
j_gene: TRBJ2-5
v_gene: TRBV5-1
CDR3nt: TGCGCCAGCAGCTCGGGGGGGCCTCCAGAGACCCAGTACTTC
CDR3aa: CASSSGGPPETQYF

len: 14
abundance: .
d_gene: .
j_gene: TRBJ2-7
v_gene: TRBV6-5
CDR3nt: TGTGCCAGCGTACGGGACAATCTTTCCTACGAGCAGTACTTC
CDR3aa: CASVRDNLSYEQYF